The sample holds one count of the clone carrying this TCR beta chain. Its antigen is undetermined. This sample is drawn from a study of cytomegalovirus exposure and HLA in healthy donors. Notes on the study in general: Both high specificity and high sensitivity reportedly marked the classifier's diagnosis of cytomegalovirus status. Some TCR beta chains (164 of them) were listed as cytomegalovirus-associated.

Separation from the approximately 660-subject first cohort characterized the roughly 120-subject validation cohort, to which the donors belonged. The protocol was immunoSEQ multiplex PCR, while the TCRdb copy is restricted to in-frame clones and leaves out a portion. Among about 110,000 clones listed, under 85% were seen once. Germline-derived CDR1 and CDR2 are SGHRS and YFSETQ. CDR3 length equals 14 residues. Trimming left V 4 bases short and J 2 bases short, with 13 bases between. This chain links TRBV5-1 with TRBJ2-7; tentative D call: TRBD2 (7 bases). The sequence was obtained from a woman aged 18-30 years in good health and CMV-seronegative. Input material: PBMCs. In DNA, the CDR3 is TGCGCCAGCAGCCCCGAAGGGGGGGCCTACGAGCAGTACTTC. Translated: CASSPEGGAYEQYF.